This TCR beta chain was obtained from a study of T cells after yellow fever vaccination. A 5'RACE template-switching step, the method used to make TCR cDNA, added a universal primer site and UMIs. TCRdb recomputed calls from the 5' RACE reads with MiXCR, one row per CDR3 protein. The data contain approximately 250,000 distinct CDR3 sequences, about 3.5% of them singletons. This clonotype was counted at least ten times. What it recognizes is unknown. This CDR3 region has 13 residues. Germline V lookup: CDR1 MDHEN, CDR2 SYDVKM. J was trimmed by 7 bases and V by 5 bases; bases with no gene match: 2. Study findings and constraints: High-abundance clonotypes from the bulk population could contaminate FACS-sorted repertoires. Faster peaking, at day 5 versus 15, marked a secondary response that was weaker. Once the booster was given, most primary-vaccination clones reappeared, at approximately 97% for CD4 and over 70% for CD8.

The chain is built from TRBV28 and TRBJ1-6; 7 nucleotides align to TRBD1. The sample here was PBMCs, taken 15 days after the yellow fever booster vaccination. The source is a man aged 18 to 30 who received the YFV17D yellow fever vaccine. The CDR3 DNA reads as TGTGCCAGCAGTAGGGACAGCAATTCACCCCTCCACTTT. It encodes CASSRDSNSPLHF.